This T cell receptor beta chain originates from a study of T cell repertoires in ileal Crohn's disease. This CDR3 comprises 15 residues. CDR1 and CDR2 (germline): SNHLY, FYNNEI. V lost 6 bases to trimming and J lost 6 bases; unmatched junction nucleotides: 5. Profiled with immunoSEQ multiplex PCR; TCRdb holds only in-frame clones, not every one. This table holds roughly 13,000 clones, nearly 90% found once. What was sequenced was ileal tissue. The sequence derives from an adult with Crohn's disease. The gene calls are TRBV2 and TRBJ2-5; 15 nucleotides match TRBD2. The CDR3 loop is CASRSGTSGRQTQYF. CDR3 nucleotides: TGTGCCAGCAGGTCCGGGACTAGCGGGAGGCAGACCCAGTACTTC.